The T cell receptor beta chain under discussion was sequenced for a study of cytomegalovirus exposure and HLA in healthy donors. Whole-study findings and limits: An analysis that was carried out later associated 15,000 to 20,000 TCR beta sequences with HLA alleles at 0.05 false discovery rate.

This CDR3 is built from 16 residues. Looked up from germline, CDR1 is MNHNS and CDR2 is SASEGT. V dropped 2 bases and J dropped 5; count of bases not matched to a gene: 8. Primers for the PCR totalled 60 Vbeta and 13 Jbeta. TCRdb keeps only in-frame clones here, not all; method: immunoSEQ multiplex PCR. The table lists about 120,000 clones, roughly 9% of them singletons. Comments on this clone: The antigen remains unidentified.

The chain carries TRBV6-1 and TRBJ1-5, with TRBD1 matching 8 bases. This clonotype was obtained from a man under 40 in good health and CMV-seronegative. Sequenced sample: PBMCs. The CDR3 sequence is CASSEQGARVYQPQHF. The DNA of the CDR3 is TGTGCCAGCAGTGAACAGGGGGCTAGGGTGTATCAGCCCCAGCATTTT.